The 23 T cell receptor beta chains below were found in one sample sequenced in a study of cytomegalovirus exposure and HLA in healthy donors. The PCR ran on 60 Vbeta and 13 Jbeta primers. Using immunoSEQ multiplex PCR, the repertoire was profiled, and TCRdb retains in-frame clones only, with some absent. This sample has roughly 140,000 clones; roughly 78% occur once, and the top ten carry around 6.5%. Input material: PBMCs. Receptors originate from a man between 50 and 59 years old in good health and CMV-seropositive.

J is TRBJ1-2 and V is TRBV6-1, with D unclear. Trimming cost V 2 bases and J 4 bases, with 8 bases left between them. Germline V lookup: CDR1 MNHNS, CDR2 SASEGT. The CDR3 length is 13 residues. CDR3 in amino acids: CASSEMQSYGYTF. The CDR3 nucleotides read TGTGCCAGCAGTGAAATGCAGTCCTATGGCTACACCTTC.

This clone has a handful of counts. The V call is TRBV7-9, the J call TRBJ2-3, with no clear D. In germline, CDR1 is SEHNR, CDR2 FQNEAQ (reference sequence). CDR3 size: 14 residues. V lost 4 bases, J lost 4 bases, and 12 bases lay in between. The CDR3 region has the DNA TGTGCCAGCAGCTCAACTTTTTCGCCAGATACGCAGTATTTT. This translates into CASSSTFSPDTQYF.

This clone showed up just a few times. A junction end diverges from the germline sequence, so it may reflect a read error. The V and J genes are TRBV7-9 and TRBJ2-1; tentative D call: TRBD2 (6 bases). This CDR3 region has 15 residues. CDR1 and CDR2 from the germline V gene are SEHNR and FQNEAQ (reference sequence). CDR3 in DNA: TGTTCCAGCAGCTTAGAGGAGGGCCAATACAATGAGCAGTTCTTC. Its translation is CSSSLEEGQYNEQFF.

V is TRBV2 and J is TRBJ1-1; the D gene is possibly TRBD1 (6 bases). The length of the CDR3 is 13 residues. Germline assignment: CDR1 SNHLY and CDR2 FYNNEI. The germline V and J ends were trimmed by 5 bases and 3 bases, with 10 bases remaining between them. CDR3 region: CASSLTGYTEAFF. The DNA for the CDR3 is TGTGCCAGCAGTTTAACAGGGTACACTGAAGCTTTCTTT.

This clone has just one count. The chain carries TRBV27 and TRBJ1-1; TRBD1 agrees at 7 bases. Per germline, CDR1 MNHEY and CDR2 SMNVEV (reference sequence). With V trimmed by 4 bases and J by 9 bases, 8 bases remained unmatched. CDR3 size: 13 residues. CDR3 region: CASSSLQGRKAFF. DNA for the CDR3: TGTGCCAGCAGTTCCTTACAGGGGCGAAAAGCTTTCTTT.

This clone appeared a few times. This sequence joins TRBV30 and TRBJ2-3, with a possible D match to TRBD2 (6 bases). This CDR3 has 14 amino acids. The V and J ends lost 3 bases and 2 bases respectively, with 12 bases between them. Germline V gene sequence: CDR1 GTSNPN, CDR2 SVGIG (reference sequence). CDR3: CAWSARGITDTQYF. The CDR3 DNA follows: TGTGCCTGGAGCGCCCGGGGGATCACAGATACGCAGTATTTT.

The chain is built from TRBV6-5 and TRBJ2-2, with TRBD2 identical over 13 bases. The CDR3 covers 15 residues. The junction had 3 bases not matched to a gene; V was cut back by 5 bases and J by 6 bases. Germline assignment: CDR1 MNHEY and CDR2 SVGAGI. CDR3 protein: CASSLGLAGAGELFF. In DNA form, the CDR3 reads TGTGCCAGCAGTCTTGGACTAGCGGGGGCCGGGGAGCTGTTTTTT.

The chain recombines TRBV5-6 with TRBJ2-7; TRBD2 agrees at 10 bases. J gave up 3 bases and V 2 bases, and 5 bases lay outside the gene matches. There are 15 residues in the CDR3. Per germline, CDR1 SGHDT and CDR2 YYEEEE. The CDR3 DNA sequence: TGTGCCAGCAGCTTTGGGACTAGCGCAGTCTACGAGCAGTACTTC. Translated, it gives CASSFGTSAVYEQYF.

This clone has only one observation. This chain uses TRBV5-4 with TRBJ1-1, with D unclear. V dropped 1 base and J dropped 4 bases, with 11 bases sitting between them. This CDR3 is built from 14 residues. Germline lookup yields CDR1 SGHNT and CDR2 YYREEE (reference sequence). The CDR3 DNA follows: TGTGCCAGCAGCTTGTCTACGGTCCCCACTGAAGCTTTCTTT. It specifies CASSLSTVPTEAFF.

V and J are TRBV5-1 and TRBJ1-1, with 7 bases fitting TRBD1. The CDR3 spans 17 residues. Losses at the gene ends were 4 bases for V and 0 bases for J; bases not matched to a gene: 12. CDR1 and CDR2 (germline): SGHRS, YFSETQ. CDR3 nucleotides: TGCGCCAGCAGCCAGGGACCTCACAGGGGTGTGAACACTGAAGCTTTCTTT. Translation gives CASSQGPHRGVNTEAFF.

In DNA, the CDR3 is TGTGCCTGGAGTAAATTGGGCGGGAGGTCCGCGAGGGCAGATACGCAGTATTTT. Translation: CAWSKLGGRSARADTQYF. The chain employs TRBV30 and TRBJ2-3, with 8 bases lining up with TRBD2. Germline V gene lookup returns CDR1 GTSNPN and CDR2 SVGIG (reference sequence). This CDR3 spans 18 amino acids. Trimming removed 2 bases from V and 4 bases from J; junction bases left unmatched: 17.

The rearrangement links TRBV27 to TRBJ2-5; D may be TRBD1 (6 bases). The DNA matches TRBJ2-7 better at its end, which makes the J call doubtful. The CDR3 has 14 residues. Germline loops: CDR1 MNHEY, CDR2 SMNVEV (reference sequence). DNA for the CDR3: TGTGCCAGCAGTTTAAGACAGGCCCTCTACGAGCAGTACTTC. Translating gives CASSLRQALYEQYF.

The gene calls are TRBV11-2 and TRBJ2-2, with 7 positions matching TRBD2. V was clipped by 4 bases and J by 6 bases; unmatched bases: 2. The CDR3 is 13 residues long. The V gene's germline CDR1 is SGHAT and CDR2 FQNNGV. CDR3 region: CASSWTSPGELFF. In DNA, the CDR3 is TGTGCCAGCAGCTGGACTAGTCCCGGGGAGCTGTTTTTT.

The V gene is TRBV4-1, the J gene TRBJ1-1; TRBD1 aligns across 7 bases. Germline CDR1 and CDR2: MGHRA and YSYEKL. V gave up 3 bases and J gave up 0 bases; unmatched junction bases: 7. This CDR3 region has 16 residues. In DNA, the CDR3 is TGCGCCAGCAGCCAGGAGGACAGGCAATTGAACACTGAAGCTTTCTTT. Translation gives CASSQEDRQLNTEAFF.

With respect to this clone: Distinct nucleotide sequences in the sample also encode this CDR3. This sequence joins TRBV19 and TRBJ1-5, with unresolved D. CDR1 and CDR2 (germline): LNHDA, SQIVND (reference sequence). CDR3 size: 12 residues. Trimming removed 9 bases from V and 1 base from J, with 7 bases in between. This CDR3 is CASRQSNQPQHF. CDR3 nucleotide sequence: TGTGCCAGCCGACAAAGCAATCAGCCCCAGCATTTT.

The chain uses TRBV18 and TRBJ1-4; perhaps TRBD1 as D (5 bases). V shed 2 bases and J shed 8 bases, with 9 bases lying between them. CDR1 KGHSH and CDR2 LQKENI come from the germline V gene. The CDR3 is 13 amino acids. CDR3 residues: CASSPTGGEKLFF. The DNA of the CDR3 is TGTGCCAGCTCACCAACAGGTGGGGAAAAACTGTTTTTT. Together with reference TRBV18 and TRBJ1-4, the CDR3 gives the full variable domain: NAGVMQNPRHLVRRRGQEARLRCSPMKGHSHVYWYRQLPEEGLKFMVYLQKENIIDESGMPKERFSAEFPKEGPSILRIQQVVRGDSAAYFCASSPTGGEKLFFGSGTQLSVL.

V gene TRBV7-6 combines with J gene TRBJ1-3; D not resolved. The CDR3 extends over 16 amino acids. V lost 1 base and J 0 bases, leaving 10 bases between the germline ends. Germline CDR1 and CDR2: SGHVS and FNYEAQ. The CDR3 spells CASSLVAVDSGNTIYF. CDR3 nucleotide sequence: TGTGCCAGCAGCTTAGTGGCGGTAGACTCTGGAAACACCATATATTTT.

Note on this clone: Compared with germline, one end of the junction differs, possibly owing to a read error. This sequence joins TRBV7-9 and TRBJ2-7, with 12 bases aligning to TRBD2. This CDR3 contains 14 residues. Germline V gene data show CDR1 as SEHNR and CDR2 as FQNEAQ (reference sequence). The CDR3 protein is CSSSKGLAGYEQYF. The CDR3 DNA follows: TGTTCCAGCAGCAAAGGACTAGCGGGGTACGAGCAGTACTTC.

This clone is a singleton in its sample. V usage is TRBV9 and J usage is TRBJ2-7, with TRBD2 identical over 10 bases. With 4 bases clipped from V and 7 bases from J, the junction kept 14 bases outside the gene matches. This CDR3 is built from 16 residues. Germline CDR1 and CDR2: SGDLS and YYNGEE. CDR3 in amino acids: CASSWSGLAATGEQYF. CDR3 DNA: TGTGCCAGCAGCTGGAGTGGACTAGCGGCGACGGGAGAGCAGTACTTC.

The V and J genes are TRBV7-9 and TRBJ2-5; TRBD2 agrees at 9 bases. This CDR3 region has 17 residues. Germline CDR1 is SEHNR and CDR2 is FQNEAQ (reference sequence). The junction had 7 bases not matched to a gene; V was cut back by 1 base and J by 1 base. In DNA, the CDR3 is TGTGCCAGCAGCTTAGGAGGGACTAGCTGGGCCCAAGAGACCCAGTACTTC. It encodes CASSLGGTSWAQETQYF.

The chain employs TRBV19 and TRBJ1-6; tentatively, D is TRBD1 (5 bases). The CDR3 loop spans 14 amino acids. V was trimmed by 4 bases and J by 6 bases, leaving 10 bases between them. Germline CDR1 is LNHDA and CDR2 is SQIVND (reference sequence). The chain's CDR3 is CASSRRQFNSPLHF. Here the CDR3 DNA reads TGTGCCAGTAGTAGGAGACAGTTTAATTCACCCCTCCACTTT.

This chain connects TRBV10-3 to TRBJ2-1, with TRBD1 matching over 9 bases. Per germline, CDR1 ENHRY and CDR2 SYGVKD. The CDR3 totals 17 residues. With V trimmed by 4 bases and J by 4 bases, 11 bases remained unmatched. In DNA form, the CDR3 reads TGTGCCATCAGTGGGAGTATTGCGGGACAGGGATACAATGAGCAGTTCTTC. Protein product: CAISGSIAGQGYNEQFF.

A single count supports this clone. V usage is TRBV2 and J usage is TRBJ2-5; 8 bases are shared with TRBD1. The CDR3 is 12 amino acids. Per the germline V gene, CDR1 is SNHLY and CDR2 is FYNNEI. The junction had 6 bases not matched to a gene; V was cut back by 10 bases and J by 5 bases. CDR3 coding DNA: TGTGCCACCCAGGGGGCCGGTGAGACCCAGTACTTC. Residues: CATQGAGETQYF.